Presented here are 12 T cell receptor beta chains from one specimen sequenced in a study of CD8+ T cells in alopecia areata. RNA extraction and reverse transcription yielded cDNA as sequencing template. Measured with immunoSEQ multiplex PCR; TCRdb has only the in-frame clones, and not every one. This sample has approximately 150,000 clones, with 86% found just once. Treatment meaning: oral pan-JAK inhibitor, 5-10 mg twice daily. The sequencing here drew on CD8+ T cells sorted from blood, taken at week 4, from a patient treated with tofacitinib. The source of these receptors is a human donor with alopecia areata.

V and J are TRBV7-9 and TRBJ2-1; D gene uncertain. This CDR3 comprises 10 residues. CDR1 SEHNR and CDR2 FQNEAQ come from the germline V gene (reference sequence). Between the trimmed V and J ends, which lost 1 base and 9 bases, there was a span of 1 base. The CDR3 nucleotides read TGTGCCAGCAGCTTAGGTGAGCAGTTCTTC. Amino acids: CASSLGEQFF.

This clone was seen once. The CDR3 nucleotides read TGTGCCAGCAGGGCCGGAGCTAGGTCCTACGAGCAGTACTTC. Translating it yields CASRAGARSYEQYF. The chain combines TRBV6-6 with TRBJ2-7; no firm D call. V was cut by 6 bases and J by 1 base, with 13 bases left in between. Germline assignment: CDR1 MNHNY and CDR2 SVGAGI (reference sequence). This CDR3 spans 14 amino acids.

In DNA, the CDR3 is TGCAGCGTTGAGTGGGGCATCGACGGCTACACCTTC. It codes for CSVEWGIDGYTF. This chain uses TRBV29-1 with TRBJ1-2; TRBD1 is a possible D gene (5 bases). The V gene lost 3 bases and the J gene lost 8 bases, with 13 bases spanning the gap. The CDR3 has 12 residues. Germline V CDR1 and CDR2: SQVTM, ANQGSEA.

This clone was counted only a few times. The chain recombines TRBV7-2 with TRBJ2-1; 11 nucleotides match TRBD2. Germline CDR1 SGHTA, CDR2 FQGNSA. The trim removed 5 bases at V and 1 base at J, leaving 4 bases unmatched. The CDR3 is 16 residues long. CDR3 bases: TGTGCCAGCAGCGATACTAGCGGGAGTTCCTACAATGAGCAGTTCTTC. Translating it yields CASSDTSGSSYNEQFF.

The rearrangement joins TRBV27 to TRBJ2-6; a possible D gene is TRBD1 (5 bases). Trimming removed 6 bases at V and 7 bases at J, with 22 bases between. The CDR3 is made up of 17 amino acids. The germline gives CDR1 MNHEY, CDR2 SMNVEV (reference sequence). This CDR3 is CASSRSSGAGVANVLTF. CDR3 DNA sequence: TGTGCCAGCAGCCGTTCAAGTGGGGCAGGCGTAGCCAACGTCCTGACTTTC.

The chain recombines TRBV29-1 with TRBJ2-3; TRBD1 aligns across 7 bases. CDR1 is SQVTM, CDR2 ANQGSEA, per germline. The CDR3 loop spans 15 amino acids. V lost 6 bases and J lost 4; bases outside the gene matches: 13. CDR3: CSVINTDRSSDTQYF. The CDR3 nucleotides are TGCAGCGTAATAAATACGGACAGGTCTTCAGATACGCAGTATTTT.

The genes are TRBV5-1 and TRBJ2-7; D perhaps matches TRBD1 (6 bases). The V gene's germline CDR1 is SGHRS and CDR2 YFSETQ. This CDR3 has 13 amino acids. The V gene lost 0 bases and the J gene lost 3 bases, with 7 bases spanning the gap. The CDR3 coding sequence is TGCGCCAGCAGCTTGGTGGACAGCTACGAGCAGTACTTC. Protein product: CASSLVDSYEQYF.

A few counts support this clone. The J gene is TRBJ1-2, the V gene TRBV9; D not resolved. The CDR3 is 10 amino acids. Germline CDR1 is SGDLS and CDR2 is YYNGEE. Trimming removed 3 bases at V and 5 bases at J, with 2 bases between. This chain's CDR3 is CASSGYGYTF. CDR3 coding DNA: TGTGCCAGCAGCGGTTATGGCTACACCTTC.

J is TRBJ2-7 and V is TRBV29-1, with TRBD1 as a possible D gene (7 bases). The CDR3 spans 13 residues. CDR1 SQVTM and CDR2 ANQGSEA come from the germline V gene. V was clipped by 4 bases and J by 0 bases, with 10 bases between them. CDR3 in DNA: TGCAGCGTTGGGGGGGACAGCTCCTACGAGCAGTACTTC. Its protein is CSVGGDSSYEQYF.

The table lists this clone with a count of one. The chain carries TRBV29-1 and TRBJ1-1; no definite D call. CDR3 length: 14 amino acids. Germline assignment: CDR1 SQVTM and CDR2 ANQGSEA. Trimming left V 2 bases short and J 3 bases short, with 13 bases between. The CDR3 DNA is TGCAGCGTTGAAAGAGGAGGCAGTCACACTGAAGCTTTCTTT. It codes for CSVERGGSHTEAFF.

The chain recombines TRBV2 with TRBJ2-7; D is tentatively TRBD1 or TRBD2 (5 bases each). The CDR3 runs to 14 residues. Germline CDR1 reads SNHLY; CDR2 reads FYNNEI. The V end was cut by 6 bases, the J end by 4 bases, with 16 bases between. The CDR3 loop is CASSPGRGDYEQYF. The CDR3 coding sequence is TGTGCCAGCAGCCCGGGACGAGGAGATTACGAGCAGTACTTC.

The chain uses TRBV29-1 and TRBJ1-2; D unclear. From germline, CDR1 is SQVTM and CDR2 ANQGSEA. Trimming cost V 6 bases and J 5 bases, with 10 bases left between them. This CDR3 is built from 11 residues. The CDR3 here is CSVVVWYGYTF. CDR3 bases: TGCAGCGTCGTCGTGTGGTATGGCTACACCTTC.